These T cell receptor beta chains were read from a single sample in a study of blood T cell repertoires in COVID-19. The assay was immunoSEQ multiplex PCR, and TCRdb's table has in-frame clones only and misses some. The repertoire includes some 130,000 clones, around 87% of them detected once, and approximately 20% sits in the top ten. Sequenced: peripheral blood. The receptors derive from a woman in her 50s who had recovered from COVID-19. Each CDR3 is given with its conserved first and last residue. Each record gives: J gene, V gene, D gene, CDR3 protein, CDR3 DNA. The D gene is left open where the match is weak.

>TRBJ1-2|TRBV7-2|-
CASSLGALGGGIDGYTF
TGTGCCAGCAGCTTAGGAGCTTTAGGAGGTGGGATCGATGGCTACACCTTC
>TRBJ1-3|TRBV5-1|-
CASSLAAGAGNTIYF
TGCGCCAGCAGCTTGGCAGCAGGGGCTGGAAACACCATATATTTT
>TRBJ2-5|TRBV3-1/TRBV3-2|-
CASSQSRGAVLETQYF
TGTGCCAGCAGCCAATCCCGGGGGGCCGTCTTGGAGACCCAGTACTTC
>TRBJ1-5|TRBV7-9|-
CASSPGEGGQPQHF
TGTGCCAGCAGCCCGGGGGAGGGGGGGCAGCCCCAGCATTTT
>TRBJ1-6|TRBV19|-
CASSIPRGASYNSPLHF
TGTGCCAGTAGTATACCCCGCGGCGCCTCCTATAATTCACCCCTCCACTTT
>TRBJ2-2|TRBV7-8|-
CASSFRERNTGELFF
TGTGCCAGCAGCTTCCGGGAAAGGAACACCGGGGAGCTGTTTTTT
>TRBJ1-6|TRBV2|TRBD1
CASSGQGAESSYNSPLHF
TGTGCCAGCAGTGGACAGGGTGCCGAAAGCTCCTATAATTCACCCCTCCACTTT
>TRBJ2-5|TRBV24-1|-
CATSDYQGGQETQYF
TGTGCCACCAGTGACTATCAGGGAGGACAAGAGACCCAGTACTTC
>TRBJ2-2|TRBV6-4|TRBD1
CASSFDRVSIGELFF
TGTGCCAGCAGTTTCGACAGGGTGTCGATCGGGGAGCTGTTTTTT
>TRBJ2-1|TRBV5-6|-
CASSGTGYWVF
TGTGCCAGCAGCGGAACAGGTTATTGGGTCTTC
>TRBJ2-3|TRBV29-1|-
CSVRGGNTQYF
TGCAGCGTTCGAGGAGGGAATACGCAGTATTTT
>TRBJ1-2|TRBV6-5|TRBD1
CAGQGAPETNYGYTF
TGTGCCGGGCAGGGGGCCCCGGAAACTAACTATGGCTACACCTTC
>TRBJ1-1|TRBV7-3|-
CASSVDTNTEAFF
TGTGCCAGCAGCGTTGACACGAACACTGAAGCTTTCTTT
>TRBJ2-5|TRBV3-1/TRBV3-2|TRBD2
CASSQERGGGETQYF
TGTGCCAGCAGCCAAGAGCGAGGCGGGGGGGAGACCCAGTACTTC
>TRBJ2-1|TRBV28|TRBD2
CASNAGVFYNEQFF
TGTGCCAGCAACGCGGGAGTCTTTTACAATGAGCAGTTCTTC
>TRBJ2-2|TRBV7-2|-
CASSLSGGQTGELFF
TGTGCCAGCAGCTTGTCGGGGGGCCAGACCGGGGAGCTGTTTTTT
>TRBJ1-2|TRBV11-3|-
CASSYTGRVNGYTF
TGTGCCAGCAGCTATACCGGGAGAGTGAATGGCTACACCTTC
>TRBJ1-5|TRBV23-1|TRBD1
CASSQLTGVGRIQPQHF
TGCGCCAGCAGTCAGCTGACAGGGGTGGGGAGAATTCAGCCCCAGCATTTT